This TCR beta chain was sequenced for a study of blood T cells in healthy people across ages. Study-wide context: In model experiments, template switching was able to capture about one barcoded beta molecule for every two T cells that were present.

Using a J-beta primer mix together with a sample-barcoded 5' primer, a second PCR was run for about 7 to 12 cycles. Each CDR3 protein gets one entry after TCRdb re-called the 5' RACE reads with MiXCR. Of hundreds of thousands of distinct CDR3 sequences detected, around half appear once; the ten largest clones hold around 32%. Sequenced sample: blood. The sequence came from a woman aged 55 to 70 in good health.

The CDR3 bases are TGCAGCGTTGAAGTCCCAGGGTCAGCTTTCTTT. Protein product: CSVEVPGSAFF. The V and J genes are TRBV29-1 and TRBJ1-1; weak D call: TRBD1 (5 bases). Germline values: CDR1 SQVTM, CDR2 ANQGSEA. V lost 1 base and J 10 bases, leaving 10 bases between the germline ends. The CDR3 is 11 residues long. The full variable domain, rest sourced from reference TRBV29-1 and TRBJ1-1, is SAVISQKPSRDICQRGTSLTIQCQVDSQVTMMFWYRQQPGQSLTLIATANQGSEATYESGFVIDKFPISRPNLTFSTLTVSNMSPEDSSIYLCSVEVPGSAFFGQGTRLTVV.